The TCR beta chain described here comes from a study of regulatory T cells in long-lasting Graves disease. Study findings and constraints: Sample size, which was small, may have reduced accuracy.

Both iRepertoire HTBI primers and Arm-PCR of CDR3 regions were used to build the TCR beta libraries. TCRdb called the multiplex PCR reads again in MiXCR, with one record for every CDR3 protein. The data show around 470,000 distinct CDR3 sequences, with around 13% seen just once and about 15% held by the top ten. This CDR3 has 15 amino acids. Germline CDR1 reads SGHRS; CDR2 reads YFSETQ. Trimming removed 0 bases from V and 6 bases from J, with 13 bases in between. Time point meaning: newly diagnosed GD, antithyroid drugs for less than 3 months. Extracted RNA from PBMCs served as the source of the TCR library. Comments on this clonotype: Antigen: not known.

These data also formed part of another study, on T cells in Graves' hyperthyroidism and ophthalmopathy.

The specimen was peripheral blood mononuclear cells (PBMCs), collected at new diagnosis, from a patient treated with antithyroid drugs. This chain joins TRBV5-1 and TRBJ1-5; possibly TRBD1 for D (5 bases). The TCR sequence derives from a woman between 45 and 60 years old with Graves disease. DNA of the CDR3: TGCGCCAGCAGCTTGGGGCCAGGGACGGCTCAGCCCCAGCATTTT. Residues: CASSLGPGTAQPQHF. Together with reference TRBV5-1 and TRBJ1-5, the CDR3 gives the full variable domain: KAGVTQTPRYLIKTRGQQVTLSCSPISGHRSVSWYQQTPGQGLQFLFEYFSETQRNKGNFPGRFSGRQFSNSRSEMNVSTLELGDSALYLCASSLGPGTAQPQHFGDGTRLSIL.